These T cell receptor beta chains were read from a single sample in a study of OX40 agonist ivuxolimab in advanced cancers. Using immunoSEQ multiplex PCR, the repertoire was profiled, and TCRdb retains in-frame clones only, with some absent. The sample lists tens of thousands of clones; about nine tenths were seen once. Sequencing was performed on CD4+ or CD8+ T cells sorted from blood, taken in a trial of the OX40 agonist ivuxolimab. The receptors come from an adult with an advanced solid tumor such as melanoma, head and neck, liver or kidney cancer. The CDR3 runs from the conserved cysteine through the conserved F or W. The D gene is left open where the match is weak. Expanded clones get a size class; other rows say once, few or many, or leave the size out.

size	V	J	D	DNA	CDR3
.	TRBV5-6	TRBJ1-2	.	TGTGCCAGCAGCTTGGCCAAGGCCAGGGTAAACTATGGCTACACCTTC	CASSLAKARVNYGYTF
.	TRBV13	TRBJ2-3	.	TGTGCCAGCAGCAGGGGACTCGGCACAGATACGCAGTATTTT	CASSRGLGTDTQYF
.	TRBV19	TRBJ1-2	.	TGTGCCAGTAGTATACCGCGTGAGGGACGGATTAACTATGGCTACACCTTC	CASSIPREGRINYGYTF
.	TRBV29-1	TRBJ1-1	.	TGCAGCGTTTCTACTAGCTTGTGGGCGAACACTGAAGCTTTCTTT	CSVSTSLWANTEAFF
.	TRBV5-4	TRBJ2-1	TRBD2	TGTGCCAGCAGCTTGGAGGGACTAGCGGGACTGGTAGAGCAGTTCTTC	CASSLEGLAGLVEQFF
.	TRBV6-5	TRBJ2-7	.	TGTGCCAGCAGTTACAGTTGGTTGGAACCCGAGCAGTACTTC	CASSYSWLEPEQYF
.	TRBV29-1	TRBJ2-2	.	TGCAGCGTTTGGCTATTTGGCTTGAACACCGGGGAGCTGTTTTTT	CSVWLFGLNTGELFF
once	TRBV6-5	TRBJ2-1	TRBD2	TGTGCCAGCAGTTACGAGGGACTAGCATTCCTGCTCTTC	CASSYEGLAFLLF
once	TRBV30	TRBJ1-1	.	TGTGCCGGGGGGGGGAGCACTGAAGCTTTCTTT	CAGGGSTEAFF
.	TRBV7-9	TRBJ1-1	TRBD1	TGTGCCAGCAGCTCCGGACAGGGAGCTAACACTGAAGCTTTCTTT	CASSSGQGANTEAFF
once	TRBV6-1	TRBJ1-6	.	TGTGCCAGCAGTGAATTGTCCGGGAGCTCCTATAATTCACCCCTCCACTTT	CASSELSGSSYNSPLHF
once	TRBV7-9	TRBJ2-6	.	TGTGCCAGCAGCGCAGTCGGATATACAGACTCTGGGGCCAACGTCCTGACTTTC	CASSAVGYTDSGANVLTF
.	TRBV18	TRBJ2-3	TRBD2	TGTGCCAGCTCACCACCAATAGCGGGGGGGCTTAGCACAGATACGCAGTATTTT	CASSPPIAGGLSTDTQYF
.	TRBV30	TRBJ1-1	.	TGTGCCTGGAGCAACATGAGAACTGAAGCTTTCTTT	CAWSNMRTEAFF
.	TRBV7-8	TRBJ2-5	.	TGTGCCAGCAGCCCCGGATCAAGTAGGGGTCAAGAGACCCAGTACTTC	CASSPGSSRGQETQYF
once	TRBV10-2	TRBJ1-5	.	TGCGCCAGCAGTGAGGCGGCAGACGATACAGATAGCAATCAGCCCCAGCATTTT	CASSEAADDTDSNQPQHF
.	TRBV2	TRBJ2-7	.	TGTGCCAGCAGTGCGGCAGCCTACGAGCAGTACTTC	CASSAAAYEQYF
.	TRBV4-1	TRBJ2-2	.	TGCGCCAGCAGCCTGGGACCGCTGTCCGACGGGGAGCTGTTTTTT	CASSLGPLSDGELFF
once	TRBV4-1	TRBJ1-4	.	TGCGCCAGCAGCCAAGACCCAGAATATGATGAAAAACTGTTTTTT	CASSQDPEYDEKLFF
.	TRBV6-5	TRBJ2-1	TRBD2	TGTGCCAGCAGTTCTCGAGGACTAGCGGGGGATCATGAGCAGTTCTTC	CASSSRGLAGDHEQFF
.	TRBV30	TRBJ2-3	.	TGTGCCTGGGGGGTTGGGGGCGCGGGCACAGATACGCAGTATTTT	CAWGVGGAGTDTQYF
.	TRBV7-9	TRBJ2-3	.	TGTGCCAGCAGCGGGCCCGACAGAGCCACAGATACGCAGTATTTT	CASSGPDRATDTQYF
.	TRBV25-1	TRBJ2-3	TRBD2	TGTGCCAGCAGTGAATATAGCGGGGGAGCCACAGATACGCAGTATTTT	CASSEYSGGATDTQYF
.	TRBV19	TRBJ1-1	.	TGTGCCAGTAGCTTAGCCTGGGGTGACACTGAAGCTTTCTTT	CASSLAWGDTEAFF
.	TRBV25-1	TRBJ2-7	TRBD1	TGTGCCAGCAGTGAATTGGGACAGCGACGATCCTACGAGCAGTACTTC	CASSELGQRRSYEQYF
.	TRBV29-1	TRBJ2-2	TRBD2	TGCAGCGTCATGACTAGCGGGGGGCTGACGAACACCGGGGAGCTGTTTTTT	CSVMTSGGLTNTGELFF
.	TRBV19	TRBJ2-7	.	TGTGCCAGTGGAGGGTCGTGGGACTCCTACGAGCAGTACTTC	CASGGSWDSYEQYF
.	TRBV21-1	TRBJ1-4	.	TGTGCCAGCACCACTACCAAGGGGGCGCGAACGAAGGAAAAACTGTTTTTT	CASTTTKGARTKEKLFF
.	TRBV2	TRBJ2-5	TRBD2	TGTGCCAGCAGTGAGCTTCGCGGGGGGGCGGGAGAGACCCAGTACTTC	CASSELRGGAGETQYF
.	TRBV2	TRBJ1-1	TRBD1	TGTGCCAGCAGGGGGGACAGGCGGGGGACTGAAGCTTTCTTT	CASRGDRRGTEAFF
.	TRBV7-9	TRBJ2-5	TRBD1	TGTGCCAGCAGCCGAAGGACAGGGGGTCAAGAGACCCAGTACTTC	CASSRRTGGQETQYF
.	TRBV5-4	TRBJ2-7	.	TGTGCCAGCAGCTTGGCAGGGACCTACGAGCAGTACTTC	CASSLAGTYEQYF
.	TRBV19	TRBJ2-2	.	TGTGCCAGTAGGACAGAAAACACCGGGGAGCTGTTTTTT	CASRTENTGELFF
.	TRBV4-2	TRBJ1-2	TRBD1	TGTGCCAGCAGCCCGGGACAGGGGGCTAGTTATGGCTACACCTTC	CASSPGQGASYGYTF
.	TRBV6-4	TRBJ2-2	.	TGTGCCAGCAGTGACTCGGGCGGGGCTACCACCGGGGAGCTGTTTTTT	CASSDSGGATTGELFF
.	TRBV30	TRBJ1-6	.	TGTGCCTGGGCCACTACACGGGAATCACCCCTCCACTTT	CAWATTRESPLHF
.	TRBV6-1	TRBJ1-5	TRBD1	TGTGCCAGAGTGGAAAATCAGGGGGATCATCAGCCCCAGCATTTT	CARVENQGDHQPQHF
few	TRBV18	TRBJ1-3	.	TGTGCCAGCTTACTACAGGAGGATGGAAACACCATATATTTT	CASLLQEDGNTIYF
.	TRBV6-5	TRBJ1-5	TRBD1	TGTGCCAGCACCACAGGGGTCTCGGGTCAGCCCCAGCATTTT	CASTTGVSGQPQHF
once	TRBV11-2	TRBJ2-3	TRBD2	TGTGCCAGCAGCCTGCTAGCGGGGTCCGGGAATACGCAGTATTTT	CASSLLAGSGNTQYF
once	TRBV27	TRBJ2-7	TRBD2	TGTGCCAGCAGTTTATCGGCTAGCGGGACCTACGAGCAGTACTTC	CASSLSASGTYEQYF
.	TRBV5-5	TRBJ2-3	.	TGTGCCAGCAGCTTTACCCAGCGCGGGGCGGATACGCAGTATTTT	CASSFTQRGADTQYF
.	TRBV7-8	TRBJ2-2	.	TGTGCCAGCAGCTTAGAGACAGTTGACACCGGGGAGCTGTTTTTT	CASSLETVDTGELFF
.	TRBV2	TRBJ2-1	.	TGTGCCAGCAGTGAAGCGCTTGGGGACGCCGACAATGAGCAGTTCTTC	CASSEALGDADNEQFF
.	TRBV2	TRBJ1-1	.	TGTGCCAGCATGAGCAGCCTAATGAACACTGAAGCTTTCTTT	CASMSSLMNTEAFF
.	TRBV5-6	TRBJ1-1	.	TGTGCCAGCAGCTATGGGCACGGAATGAACACTGAAGCTTTCTTT	CASSYGHGMNTEAFF
.	TRBV4-1	TRBJ2-7	TRBD1	TGCGCCAGCAGCCAAGAGGGGGGACAGGGCTACTACGAGCAGTACTTC	CASSQEGGQGYYEQYF
.	TRBV2	TRBJ1-1	.	TGTGCCAGCACCGGTGGGAGCGACACTGAAGCTTTCTTT	CASTGGSDTEAFF
.	TRBV7-8	TRBJ2-1	.	TGTGCCAGCAGCTCACCTTCGGGGTATGGCAATGAGCAGTTCTTC	CASSSPSGYGNEQFF
.	TRBV9	TRBJ2-3	.	TGTGCCAGCAGCGGCGGCGGCGACAGTCGCACAGATACGCAGTATTTT	CASSGGGDSRTDTQYF
.	TRBV7-9	TRBJ2-7	.	TGTGCCAGCAGCTTAGGGGAACCCTACGAGCAGTACTTC	CASSLGEPYEQYF
.	TRBV27	TRBJ2-7	TRBD1	TGTGCCAGCAGTACCAGCTGGGGACAGTTGATTCTCGAGCAGTACTTC	CASSTSWGQLILEQYF
.	TRBV10-3	TRBJ2-7	TRBD2	TGTGCCATCCGGGGGGAAGACGAGCAGTACTTC	CAIRGEDEQYF
.	TRBV19	TRBJ2-5	.	TGTGCCAGTAGTATAGGGAATCAAGAGACCCAGTACTTC	CASSIGNQETQYF
.	TRBV11-1	TRBJ2-1	TRBD2	TGTGCCAGCAGCTTCCCCGGACTAGCGGGGTTGAATGAGCAGTTCTTC	CASSFPGLAGLNEQFF
.	TRBV5-6	TRBJ1-2	TRBD1	TGTGCCAGCAGCTGGGGACAGTCTAACTATGGCTACACCTTC	CASSWGQSNYGYTF
.	TRBV4-1	TRBJ2-7	TRBD2	TGCGCCAGCAGCCAAGATCAGACTAGCGGGGGGTGGATCCACGAGCAGTACTTC	CASSQDQTSGGWIHEQYF
.	TRBV27	TRBJ2-1	TRBD1	TGTGCCAGCAGTGTGGACAGGGGGATCATCAATGAGCAGTTCTTC	CASSVDRGIINEQFF
few	TRBV7-9	TRBJ2-1	.	TGTGCCAGCAGCTTAGTAGGCCAGGGAAGGAACAATGAGCAGTTCTTC	CASSLVGQGRNNEQFF